Given below is one TCR beta chain in context. The table came from immunoSEQ multiplex PCR; TCRdb's copy has only in-frame clones and leaves some out. The table includes roughly 130,000 clones, around 90% detected once. CDR1 and CDR2 from the germline V gene are GTSNPN and SVGIG (reference sequence). J lost 7 bases, V lost 1 base, and 5 bases had no gene match. The CDR3 extends over 14 amino acids. This sample is part of a study of control samples from healthy donors and cancer patients. J is TRBJ2-4 and V is TRBV30; 9 nucleotides match TRBD1. Material for sequencing was blood. This TCR derives from a man in his late teens or twenties in good health. The chain's CDR3 is CAWSEGTGYNIQYF. DNA for the CDR3: TGTGCCTGGAGTGAGGGGACAGGGTACAACATTCAGTACTTC.